A single sample is the source of the 5 T cell receptor beta chains below, sequenced in a study of cytomegalovirus exposure and HLA in healthy donors. It was with 60 Vbeta and 13 Jbeta primers that the PCR ran. Produced via immunoSEQ multiplex PCR; TCRdb's table is partial and in-frame only. The repertoire consists of fewer than 250,000 clones, with around 76% occurring once and the leading ten covering 6%. The sequencing sample was made of PBMCs. These TCRs come from a man aged 35-49 years in good health and CMV-seropositive.

This chain connects TRBV5-4 to TRBJ2-4; D perhaps matches TRBD2 (5 bases). Trimming shortened V by 0 bases and J by 1 base, and 11 bases separated the two germline ends. This CDR3 spans 16 amino acids. CDR1 is SGHNT, CDR2 YYREEE, per germline (reference sequence). CDR3 loop: CASSLAGVDAKNIQYF. The CDR3 coding sequence is TGTGCCAGCAGCTTGGCCGGGGTAGACGCCAAAAACATTCAGTACTTC.

V is TRBV25-1 and J is TRBJ1-2; TRBD1 matches 8 bases. This CDR3 has 14 amino acids. The junction had 11 bases not matched to a gene; V was cut back by 4 bases and J by 10 bases. Germline V lookup: CDR1 MGHDK, CDR2 SYGVNS. The CDR3 sequence: CASSGPRDRLVYTF. The CDR3, as DNA: TGTGCCAGCAGTGGCCCCCGGGACAGGCTGGTCTACACCTTC.

V usage is TRBV18 and J usage is TRBJ1-2; 7 bases fit TRBD1. The germline CDR1 and CDR2 sequences are KGHSH and LQKENI. With 6 bases clipped from V and 6 bases from J, the junction kept 7 bases outside the gene matches. This CDR3 spans 13 amino acids. The CDR3 spells CASSTIRGDGYTF. The CDR3 DNA reads TGTGCCAGCTCGACCATCAGGGGGGATGGCTACACCTTC.

The chain joins TRBV10-2 to TRBJ2-7; 7 bases match TRBD2. The germline gives CDR1 WSHSY, CDR2 SAAADI. V shed 3 bases, J shed 3 bases, and the junction held 11 bases outside the gene matches. This CDR3 contains 16 residues. DNA for the CDR3: TGCGCCAGCAGTGACTGGCCCCGGGGGGACGGCTACGAGCAGTACTTC. Translating it yields CASSDWPRGDGYEQYF.

This chain uses TRBV11-2 with TRBJ2-1, with D perhaps TRBD2 (6 bases). The CDR3 extends over 18 amino acids. Germline V gene lookup returns CDR1 SGHAT and CDR2 FQNNGV. Trimming removed 3 bases from V and 1 base from J, with 19 bases in between. This CDR3 is CASSFAEAGKLSYNEQFF. The DNA of the CDR3 is TGTGCCAGCAGCTTTGCCGAAGCGGGCAAGCTTTCCTACAATGAGCAGTTCTTC. Full variable domain (remainder filled in from reference TRBV11-2 and TRBJ2-1): EAGVAQSPRYKIIEKRQSVAFWCNPISGHATLYWYQQILGQGPKLLIQFQNNGVVDDSQLPKDRFSAERLKGVDSTLKIQPAKLEDSAVYLCASSFAEAGKLSYNEQFFGPGTRLTVL.